This paragraph covers one T cell receptor beta chain sequence. What it recognizes is unknown. TCRdb re-analysed the reads in MiXCR, keeping a single row per CDR3 protein. This table holds 400,000 or so distinct CDR3 sequences, approximately 18% found once. CDR1 is LGHNT, CDR2 FRNRAP, per germline. V was cut by 2 bases and J by 7 bases, with 27 bases left in between. There are 18 residues in the CDR3. This record belongs to a study of T cell repertoires in cytomegalovirus infection. Overall study context: Public TCR beta signatures were indicative of both CMV infection and a matching HLA type. Study outcomes and limitations: The ex vivo response was dominated by HLA-C-restricted CMV-specific TCR beta clonotypes.

Input material: PBMCs. The TCR was taken from a human donor in good health (CMV status not recorded). Some clones in this sample may be carry-over from other donors' samples. The genes are TRBV12-5 and TRBJ2-7; maybe TRBD1 (6 bases). DNA for the CDR3: TGTGCTAGTGGTTTGCGCCCATGGGGGACCGTCACCACAGGGGAGCAGTACTTC. It yields the protein CASGLRPWGTVTTGEQYF.